Presented here are 13 T cell receptor beta chains from one specimen sequenced in a study of post-analysis software for immune sequencing data. General observations from the study: TRBV5-6, TRBV5-1 and TRBV20-1 were among roughly five TRBV segments more frequent in patients than controls.

Unique molecular identifiers were carried by the TCR beta cDNA libraries. TCRdb called the PCR reads again in MiXCR, with one record for every CDR3 protein. Of roughly 400,000 distinct CDR3 sequences listed, over 30% are singletons. The antigens of these receptors remain unknown. Source material: blood. The receptors derive from a girl aged 2 to 9 with multiple sclerosis.

This clonotype was counted only a few times. The chain carries TRBV9 and TRBJ1-2; D unresolved. The CDR3 covers 16 residues. Trimming cost V 0 bases and J 0 bases, with 12 bases left between them. Germline CDR1 SGDLS, CDR2 YYNGEE. CDR3 loop: CASSVELGISNYGYTF. The CDR3 DNA reads as TGTGCCAGCAGCGTAGAACTGGGAATTTCTAACTATGGCTACACCTTC.

This clonotype was picked up a small number of times. This chain uses TRBV20-1 with TRBJ2-5; TRBD2 aligns across 8 bases. The V gene's germline CDR1 is DFQATT and CDR2 SNEGSKA (reference sequence). The V and J ends lost 1 base and 2 bases, in that order; junction bases with no gene match: 9. The CDR3 has 16 residues. The CDR3 DNA sequence: TGCAGTGCTAGAGTATCCGGGACTAGGATACAAGAGACCCAGTACTTC. Its translation is CSARVSGTRIQETQYF.

The chain uses TRBV7-8 and TRBJ1-2; unclear D gene. The CDR3 is 16 residues long. Germline CDR1 and CDR2: SGHVS and FQNEAQ. V gave up 6 bases and J gave up 2 bases, with 19 bases separating them. CDR3 bases: TGTGCCAGCAGGCCGGGATTTTCCGAAGGGAACTATGGCTACACCTTC. Its protein is CASRPGFSEGNYGYTF.

This clonotype was picked up a small number of times. The chain carries TRBV2 and TRBJ1-6, with D possibly TRBD1 on 5 matching bases. Deletions cut 4 bases from V and 4 bases from J, with 17 bases between. Per the germline V gene, CDR1 is SNHLY and CDR2 is FYNNEI. There are 17 residues in the CDR3. CDR3 nucleotide sequence: TGTGCCAGCAGTGTCAGTGGGTCAGGGTTATATAATTCACCCCTCCACTTT. Translation gives CASSVSGSGLYNSPLHF.

This clonotype was seen a few times. This chain uses TRBV5-1 with TRBJ2-7, with 8 bases aligning to TRBD2. Germline V gives CDR1 SGHRS, CDR2 YFSETQ. Unmatched junction bases numbered 4, after V lost 5 bases and J lost 6 bases. The CDR3 totals 12 residues. The CDR3 spells CASSSGGGEQYF. CDR3 in DNA: TGCGCCAGCAGTTCCGGGGGGGGCGAGCAGTACTTC.

V and J are TRBV5-6 and TRBJ2-5, with TRBD2 matching 14 bases. The CDR3 spans 19 residues. The J segment lost 3 bases and the V segment lost 1 base, leaving 11 bases of the junction unmatched. Per germline, CDR1 SGHDT and CDR2 YYEEEE. CDR3 DNA: TGTGCCAGCAGCTTGACCGGGACTAGCGGGGGCTGGGGAAAAGAGACCCAGTACTTC. This codes for CASSLTGTSGGWGKETQYF.

J is TRBJ1-2 and V is TRBV7-3; the D is unclear. V lost 5 bases to trimming and J lost 1 base, with 14 bases between them. CDR3 length equals 15 residues. Per germline, CDR1 SGHTA and CDR2 FQGTGA. CDR3 amino acids: CASSDYLGSNYGYTF. CDR3 DNA: TGTGCCAGCAGCGACTACCTCGGGAGTAACTATGGCTACACCTTC.

This rearrangement joins TRBV10-3 to TRBJ1-1; 7 nucleotides agree with TRBD1. V trimming: 6 bases; J trimming: 1 base; junction bases outside the gene matches: 11. Germline V CDR1 and CDR2: ENHRY, SYGVKD. The length of the CDR3 is 16 residues. CDR3 in amino acids: CAISLGQALGNTEAFF. In DNA, the CDR3 is TGTGCCATCAGCCTTGGACAGGCTTTAGGGAACACTGAAGCTTTCTTT.

This clonotype has only a few counts. The chain couples TRBV6-6 to TRBJ2-3; no definite D call. The germline gives CDR1 MNHNY, CDR2 SVGAGI (reference sequence). Trimming shortened V by 6 bases and J by 0 bases, and 19 bases separated the two germline ends. CDR3 length equals 17 residues. CDR3 in amino acids: CASSHTGSAFSTDTQYF. The CDR3, as DNA: TGTGCCAGCAGCCATACCGGCTCAGCGTTTAGCACAGATACGCAGTATTTT.

The chain joins TRBV4-2 to TRBJ2-7; 8 positions agree with TRBD1. Per germline, CDR1 LGHNA and CDR2 YNFKEQ. V was clipped by 4 bases and J by 2 bases; unmatched bases: 10. This CDR3 spans 16 amino acids. CDR3 sequence (DNA): TGTGCCAGCAGCCGCCATACAGGGGGATTCGCCTACGAGCAGTACTTC. This codes for CASSRHTGGFAYEQYF.

On this clonotype itself: The junction does not match germline at one end; this may be a read error. CDR3: CASSRQFNSPPHF. CDR3 bases: TGTGCCAGCAGTCGGCAGTTCAATTCACCCCCCCACTTT. The chain has TRBV2 and TRBJ1-6; D is uncertain. The CDR3 contains 13 residues. Germline V gene lookup returns CDR1 SNHLY and CDR2 FYNNEI.

Details on this clonotype: One end of the junction fails to match germline, which may point to a read error. V and J are TRBV9 and TRBJ1-2; D remains unclear. Germline lookup yields CDR1 SGDLS and CDR2 YYNGEE. The CDR3 length is 11 residues. The CDR3 reads CVSSNGYGYTF. DNA of the CDR3: TGTGTCAGCAGCAATGGGTATGGCTACACCTTC.

The rearrangement links TRBV24-1 to TRBJ2-5; no clear D gene. CDR3 length: 14 residues. The V and J ends lost 0 bases and 4 bases respectively, with 8 bases between them. Germline lookup yields CDR1 KGHDR and CDR2 SFDVKD. The CDR3 nucleotides read TGTGCCACCAGTGATTTGCAGACTGGAGAGACCCAGTACTTC. Amino acids: CATSDLQTGETQYF.